Included here is one T cell receptor beta chain sequence, with context. Its antigen is not identified. Researchers took RNA transcripts and amplified TCR beta CDR3 regions from them. HTBI primers primed a first-round RT-PCR, and a second-round multiplex PCR followed. In TCRdb, the multiplex PCR reads were re-called with MiXCR into one record per CDR3 protein. The sample shows 650,000 to 900,000 distinct CDR3 sequences, approximately 40% of them seen only once. Diagnosis was based on clinical symptoms, serum thyroxine, TRAb, thyroid ultrasound and orbital computed tomography. The data belong to a study of Graves' ophthalmopathy and Graves' hyperthyroidism. Study-wide findings and caveats: Discrimination between ophthalmopathy and stable hyperthyroidism by a 13-signature model showed 85% to 90% sensitivity and 65% to 84% specificity. Blood shared most expanded thyroid clonotypes above 0.001 frequency.

The CDR3 is made up of 12 amino acids. V lost 7 bases to trimming and J lost 0 bases, with 6 bases between them. Sequencing was done on a sample of peripheral blood. This clonotype was obtained from an adult man with Graves' ophthalmopathy. The rearrangement uses TRBV12-3 or TRBV12-4 and TRBJ1-1, with D uncertain. CDR3 loop: CASKPLNTEAFF. The CDR3 coding sequence is TGTGCCAGCAAGCCTTTGAACACTGAAGCTTTCTTT.